Each of the 13 T cell receptor beta chains below was sequenced from the same sample in a study of T cells expressing NK-cell markers. TCRdb re-called the 5' RACE reads and catalogs CDR3 proteins one per entry, DNA excluded. This table lists 300,000 to 450,000 distinct CDR3 sequences. The source material was blood T cells: a sorted CD56 or NKG2C T cell subset, CD4+ or CD8+ T cells, or bulk PBMC T cells (not recorded which). These receptor sequences come from a man aged 18-75 years in good health.

The chain employs TRBV20-1 and TRBJ2-3; the D call from TCRdb, TRBD2, cannot be confirmed without DNA. This CDR3 has 16 amino acids. Germline V gene sequence: CDR1 DFQATT, CDR2 SNEGSKA (reference sequence). CDR3 amino acids: CSALQPSVPGLDTQYF.

The rearrangement links TRBV12-3 or TRBV12-4 to TRBJ2-2; there is no DNA to check the TCRdb D call of TRBD1. This CDR3 contains 17 residues. Here the CDR3 reads CASRPTTGIPNTGELFF.

The J gene is TRBJ1-5, the V gene TRBV5-1. The CDR3 contains 14 residues. Germline V gives CDR1 SGHRS, CDR2 YFSETQ. CDR3 in amino acids: CASSLWPGNQPQHF.

The chain carries TRBV12-3 or TRBV12-4 and TRBJ1-2; TCRdb reports TRBD1, a call that lacks DNA to check it against. This CDR3 region has 15 residues. CDR3 residues: CASSDNRGMAYGYTF.

The chain carries TRBV6-1 and TRBJ2-5; TCRdb indicates TRBD2, and absent DNA this call remains unverified. CDR3 length: 15 residues. CDR1 is MNHNS, CDR2 SASEGT, per germline. The chain's CDR3 is CASKAASGLRGTQYF.

The chain combines TRBV7-9 with TRBJ1-1; TCRdb selects TRBD1, and the lack of DNA leaves this call unchecked. The CDR3 totals 15 residues. CDR1 is SEHNR, CDR2 FQNEAQ, per germline (reference sequence). CDR3 amino acids: CASSLELPGTTEAFF.

The chain carries TRBV19 and TRBJ1-5; TCRdb outputs TRBD1, but without DNA this stays unchecked. CDR1 LNHDA and CDR2 SQIVND come from the germline V gene (reference sequence). The length of the CDR3 is 15 residues. The CDR3 loop is CASSKGRVPNQPQHF.

The rearrangement joins TRBV6-1 to TRBJ2-7; TCRdb returns TRBD1, unconfirmable since there is no DNA. The CDR3 length is 15 residues. CDR1 and CDR2 (germline): MNHNS, SASEGT. CDR3 residues: CASSEMAGQGFEQYF.

The chain is built from TRBV18 and TRBJ2-3; lacking DNA, the TRBD1 call made by TCRdb goes unchecked. CDR3 length equals 15 residues. CDR1 is KGHSH and CDR2 is LQKENI in the germline V gene. CDR3 residues: CASSLSIGGTDTQYF.

The rearrangement links TRBV20-1 to TRBJ2-5; as DNA is missing, the TRBD1 call by TCRdb cannot be tested. CDR1 is DFQATT, CDR2 SNEGSKA, per germline (reference sequence). The CDR3 has 16 residues. CDR3 protein: CSATTMDRAYQETQYF.

The V call is TRBV24-1, the J call TRBJ2-5; TCRdb's assignment of TRBD2 cannot be checked, as there is no DNA. This CDR3 comprises 17 residues. CDR1 is KGHDR and CDR2 is SFDVKD in the germline V gene. Here the CDR3 reads CATSDGASGGAFETQYF.

The chain is built from TRBV9 and TRBJ2-2; the TCRdb call, TRBD2, lacks DNA for checking. CDR1 SGDLS and CDR2 YYNGEE come from the germline V gene. CDR3 length equals 15 residues. The CDR3 loop is CASSSTSGGIGELFF.

The J gene is TRBJ2-7, the V gene TRBV2; absent DNA, TCRdb's TRBD2 call cannot be checked. Germline CDR1 is SNHLY and CDR2 is FYNNEI. The CDR3 is made up of 14 amino acids. Here the CDR3 reads CASSLSGGGMEQYF. The variable domain in full, with the rest retrieved from reference TRBV2 and TRBJ2-7, is EPEVTQTPSHQVTQMGQEVILRCVPISNHLYFYWYRQILGQKVEFLVSFYNNEISEKSEIFDDQFSVERPDGSNFTLKIRSTKLEDSAMYFCASSLSGGGMEQYFGPGTRLTVT.